This T cell receptor beta chain is drawn from a study of CD8 T cells in ankylosing spondylitis. Overall study findings and caveats: A TCR beta motif of 8 or 9 highly homologous variants appeared characteristic of ankylosing spondylitis blood. Relatively scarce in peripheral blood, disease-linked clones were CD8+. The authors reported significant enrichment of disease-linked clones in matched ankylosing spondylitis synovial fluid.

Regarding this clonotype: The antigen is not known.

TCRdb reanalysed the 5' RACE reads using MiXCR and keeps one entry per CDR3 protein. This sample has 650,000 to 800,000 distinct CDR3 sequences, with around a fifth found just once. CDR3 length: 12 amino acids. Deletions cut 1 base from V and 14 bases from J, with 13 bases between. Germline V gives CDR1 LGHDT, CDR2 YNNKEL (reference sequence). The genes are TRBV3-1 and TRBJ2-3; D perhaps matches TRBD2 (5 bases). The clonotype comes from a male donor with ankylosing spondylitis. Sequenced input: blood, either unsorted or a sorted T cell fraction (not recorded which). CDR3 in amino acids: CASSQASGLRYF. The CDR3, as DNA: TGTGCCAGCAGCCAAGCGAGCGGACTGCGGTATTTT.